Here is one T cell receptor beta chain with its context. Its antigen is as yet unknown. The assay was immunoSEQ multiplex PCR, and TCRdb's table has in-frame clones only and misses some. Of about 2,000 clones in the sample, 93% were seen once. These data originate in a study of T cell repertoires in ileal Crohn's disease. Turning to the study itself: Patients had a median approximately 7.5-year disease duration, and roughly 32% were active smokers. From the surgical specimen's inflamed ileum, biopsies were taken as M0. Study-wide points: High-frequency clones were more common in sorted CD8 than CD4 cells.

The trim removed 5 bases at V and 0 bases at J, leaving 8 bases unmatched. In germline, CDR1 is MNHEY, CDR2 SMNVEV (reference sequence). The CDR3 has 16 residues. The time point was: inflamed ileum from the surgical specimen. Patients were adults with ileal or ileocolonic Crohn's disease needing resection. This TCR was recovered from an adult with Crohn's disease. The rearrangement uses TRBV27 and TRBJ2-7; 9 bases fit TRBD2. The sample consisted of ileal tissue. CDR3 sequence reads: CASSVSGGTSSYEQYF. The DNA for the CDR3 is TGTGCCAGCAGTGTGAGCGGGGGGACAAGCTCCTACGAGCAGTACTTC.